This T cell receptor beta chain was sequenced during a study of cytomegalovirus exposure and HLA in healthy donors. V lost 8 bases and J lost 5, with 19 bases in between. The germline CDR1 and CDR2 sequences are LNHDA and SQIVND (reference sequence). The CDR3 totals 15 residues. This clone is a singleton in its sample. The PCR was carried out with 60 Vbeta primers and 13 Jbeta primers. The repertoire was sequenced with immunoSEQ multiplex PCR; TCRdb's copy has only in-frame clones and lacks some. The sample lists 52,000 or so clones; approximately 80% were seen once. This sequence originates from a female donor in good health and CMV-seronegative. Sequenced input: PBMCs. V is TRBV19 and J is TRBJ1-5; D call uncertain. The CDR3 protein is CASVSESQVDQPQHF. For the CDR3, the DNA is TGTGCCAGTGTTTCAGAGAGCCAGGTGGATCAGCCCCAGCATTTT.